This record covers a single T cell receptor beta chain. The antigen is not known. This may stem from a read error, because a much larger clone lies one nucleotide away. The PCR employed 60 Vbeta primers together with 13 Jbeta primers. Here immunoSEQ multiplex PCR was the method, and the copy in TCRdb shows in-frame clones only, minus some. The sample yields over 150,000 clones, 70% to 80% seen once. This specimen comes from a study of cytomegalovirus exposure and HLA in healthy donors. Study results and caveats: A later analysis found most CMV-associated TCR beta chains apparently HLA-restricted.

This CDR3 has 15 amino acids. The V gene's germline CDR1 is SQVTM and CDR2 ANQGSEA. Trimming cost V 2 bases and J 7 bases, with 21 bases left between them. The rearrangement uses TRBV29-1 and TRBJ2-7; a possible D gene is TRBD2 (5 bases). The TCR was taken from a man aged 25 to 45 in good health and CMV-seropositive. Sequencing was done on a sample of PBMCs. The CDR3 nucleotides read TGCAGCGTTGAAACGGGCGGAACCGAGGGTAATGAGCAGTACTTC. This codes for CSVETGGTEGNEQYF.